This T cell receptor (beta chain) was recovered during a study of beta chain features in type 1 diabetes. Study-wide results and caveats: Type 1 diabetes patients had VDJ junctions that carried fewer insertions and more deletions. Patients' naive, central memory and regulatory TCRB repertoires appeared more alike than those of healthy donors.

Purity exceeding 95% was reached by all sorted populations. In its sample, this clone was seen a few times. Its antigen is as yet unknown. All of the isolated RNA was reverse transcribed, so expressed TCRB transcripts were sequenced. The table came from immunoSEQ multiplex PCR; TCRdb's copy has only in-frame clones and leaves some out. The sample carries about 450,000 clones, approximately 10% recorded once. The TCR was taken from a woman younger than 30 in good health. Input material: naive CD4+ T cells from blood.

For the CDR3, the DNA is TGCAGCGTTGAAGTGGGTTCAGAGGAGACCCAGTACTTC. Translating gives CSVEVGSEETQYF. This sequence joins TRBV29-1 and TRBJ2-5; D gene uncertain. Trimming pared 1 base from V and 5 bases from J, leaving 11 bases between. The CDR3 covers 13 residues. The germline V gene encodes CDR1 SQVTM and CDR2 ANQGSEA.